These T cell receptor beta chains were read from a single sample in a study of patients and donors after allogeneic stem cell transplantation. TCRdb processed the RT-PCR reads anew with MiXCR; each CDR3 protein has one entry. Here the sample spans over 350,000 distinct CDR3 sequences, roughly 17% being singletons. What was sequenced was blood, either unsorted or a sorted T cell fraction (not recorded which). These receptors all come from a human donor who was either an allogeneic HSCT recipient or a stem cell or donor lymphocyte infusion donor (not recorded which). It is not recorded whose cells these are; they may come from a transplant donor. Each CDR3 is given with its conserved first and last residue. A D gene is named only where the DNA matches it firmly. The size entry is marked missing in some rows and otherwise reads once, few, many or a size class.

j_gene: TRBJ1-1
d_gene: -
abundance: few
v_gene: TRBV18
CDR3aa: CASSRAGGLGTEAFF
CDR3nt: TGTGCCAGCTCACGCGCCGGGGGGTTAGGCACTGAAGCTTTCTTT

j_gene: TRBJ2-3
d_gene: -
abundance: -
v_gene: TRBV20-1
CDR3aa: CSARVGSTDTQYF
CDR3nt: TGCAGTGCTCGTGTCGGGAGCACAGATACGCAGTATTTT

j_gene: TRBJ1-5
d_gene: -
abundance: -
v_gene: TRBV30
CDR3aa: CAWSEGVGNQPQHF
CDR3nt: TGTGCCTGGAGTGAAGGTGTGGGCAATCAGCCCCAGCATTTT

j_gene: TRBJ2-5
d_gene: -
abundance: few
v_gene: TRBV29-1
CDR3aa: CSVVNRLNKETQYF
CDR3nt: TGCAGCGTTGTGAATAGACTTAACAAAGAGACCCAGTACTTC

j_gene: TRBJ2-1
d_gene: -
abundance: -
v_gene: TRBV29-1
CDR3aa: CSVKLRRGSYNEQFF
CDR3nt: TGCAGCGTTAAACTTCGTAGAGGATCCTACAATGAGCAGTTCTTC

j_gene: TRBJ2-7
d_gene: TRBD2
abundance: few
v_gene: TRBV24-1
CDR3aa: CATSSTSGRSSEQYF
CDR3nt: TGTGCCACCAGTTCGACTAGCGGGAGGTCTTCCGAGCAGTACTTC

j_gene: TRBJ2-3
d_gene: -
abundance: -
v_gene: TRBV20-1
CDR3aa: CSARVETPHTQYF
CDR3nt: TGCAGTGCTAGAGTAGAGACTCCTCATACGCAGTATTTT

j_gene: TRBJ2-3
d_gene: -
abundance: -
v_gene: TRBV25-1
CDR3aa: CASSEFGRTDTQYF
CDR3nt: TGTGCCAGCAGTGAATTCGGCCGTACAGATACGCAGTATTTT

j_gene: TRBJ1-1
d_gene: -
abundance: -
v_gene: TRBV7-9
CDR3aa: CASSLFSRGNTEAFF
CDR3nt: TGTGCCAGCAGCTTATTTTCCAGGGGGAACACTGAAGCTTTCTTT

j_gene: TRBJ2-5
d_gene: TRBD2
abundance: -
v_gene: TRBV4-3
CDR3aa: CASSQGLSGVKETQYF
CDR3nt: TGCGCCAGCAGCCAAGGACTAAGCGGGGTTAAAGAGACCCAGTACTTC

j_gene: TRBJ1-2
d_gene: -
abundance: -
v_gene: TRBV6-1
CDR3aa: CASIGVGGYTF
CDR3nt: TGTGCCAGCATAGGTGTAGGGGGCTACACCTTC

j_gene: TRBJ2-7
d_gene: TRBD2
abundance: few
v_gene: TRBV12-3/TRBV12-4
CDR3aa: CASSSTSGSISEQYF
CDR3nt: TGTGCCAGCAGTTCGACTAGCGGGAGTATTTCCGAGCAGTACTTC

j_gene: TRBJ1-6
d_gene: -
abundance: few
v_gene: TRBV9
CDR3aa: CASSVEGPNSPLHF
CDR3nt: TGTGCCAGCAGCGTAGAGGGCCCGAATTCACCCCTCCACTTT

j_gene: TRBJ2-7
d_gene: TRBD1
abundance: many
v_gene: TRBV4-1
CDR3aa: CASSQSQGIPYEQYF
CDR3nt: TGCGCCAGCAGCCAGTCACAGGGGATCCCGTACGAGCAGTACTTC

j_gene: TRBJ2-6
d_gene: -
abundance: -
v_gene: TRBV11-1
CDR3aa: CASSHLIWRAGANVLTF
CDR3nt: TGTGCCAGCAGTCACTTAATCTGGCGGGCTGGGGCCAACGTCCTGACTTTC